This T cell receptor beta chain was captured by sequencing in a study of OX40 agonist ivuxolimab in advanced cancers. Study overall: Of the participants, approximately 38% had some prior anti-PD-1, anti-PD-L1 or anti-CTLA-4 therapy, which was allowed. Findings of the study overall: Normalized expansion of T-cell clones was also low for some nonresponders. At 0.1-3.0 mg/kg, partial responders had clonal expansion among the lowest observed.

Using immunoSEQ multiplex PCR, the repertoire was profiled, and TCRdb retains in-frame clones only, with some absent. The sample has about 46,000 clones, 75% to 80% seen once; the top ten hold under 3%. The CDR3 has 14 residues. Germline CDR1 SGHKS, CDR2 YYEKEE (reference sequence). The V gene lost 1 base and the J gene lost 8 bases, with 15 bases spanning the gap. Regarding this clone: Its antigen is currently unknown.

Individuals having autoimmune disease history or systemic immunosuppression were not enrolled. Source: CD4+ or CD8+ T cells sorted from blood, taken in a trial of the OX40 agonist ivuxolimab. The clonotype originates from an adult with an advanced solid tumor such as melanoma, head and neck, liver or kidney cancer. The V call is TRBV5-5, the J call TRBJ1-2; no reliable D call. The CDR3 sequence: CASSLSVDPRGYTF. As DNA, the CDR3 is TGTGCCAGCAGCTTGTCCGTCGACCCGCGGGGCTACACCTTC.